This is a list of T cell receptor beta chains from one sample in a study of blood T cell repertoires in COVID-19. Profiled with immunoSEQ multiplex PCR; TCRdb holds only in-frame clones, not every one. The data contain under 300,000 clones, approximately 84% of them seen just once; the ten biggest clones take up roughly 1.5%. Sequencing used peripheral blood. The receptors derive from a human donor with COVID-19, enrolled during active disease. The donor label of this sample is uncertain. Each CDR3 is given with its conserved first and last residue. Each record gives: V gene, clone size, J gene, D gene, CDR3 DNA, CDR3 protein. D genes are given only for firm matches. For some rows the clone size is stated as once, few or many, or as a class when expanded; others skip it.

V gene: TRBV27
clone size: NA
J gene: TRBJ2-2
D gene: NA
CDR3 DNA: TGTGCCAGCAGTTTATCCACGGGGAACGCGAACACCGGGGAGCTGTTTTTT
CDR3 protein: CASSLSTGNANTGELFF

V gene: TRBV11-3
clone size: NA
J gene: TRBJ2-5
D gene: NA
CDR3 DNA: TGTGCCAGCAGCACAAATAATCAAGAGACCCAGTACTTC
CDR3 protein: CASSTNNQETQYF

V gene: TRBV20-1
clone size: NA
J gene: TRBJ2-3
D gene: NA
CDR3 DNA: TGCAGTGCTAGTGGACCTAAGGGGCCGGATACGCAGTATTTT
CDR3 protein: CSASGPKGPDTQYF

V gene: TRBV10-3
clone size: NA
J gene: TRBJ1-1
D gene: TRBD1
CDR3 DNA: TGTGCCATCGCGGGACAGGGTCAGGACACTGAAGCTTTCTTT
CDR3 protein: CAIAGQGQDTEAFF

V gene: TRBV30
clone size: NA
J gene: TRBJ1-3
D gene: NA
CDR3 DNA: TGTGCCTGGAGGGACGCAAGGGGAGGAAACACCATATATTTT
CDR3 protein: CAWRDARGGNTIYF

V gene: TRBV7-9
clone size: once
J gene: TRBJ2-3
D gene: NA
CDR3 DNA: TGTGCCAGCAGCTTCGGGAATAGCGCCTACACAGATACGCAGTATTTT
CDR3 protein: CASSFGNSAYTDTQYF

V gene: TRBV5-1
clone size: NA
J gene: TRBJ2-1
D gene: TRBD2
CDR3 DNA: TGCGCCAGCAGCTTGGGAAGTTCTAGCGGTGAGCAGTTCTTC
CDR3 protein: CASSLGSSSGEQFF

V gene: TRBV10-3
clone size: NA
J gene: TRBJ1-5
D gene: NA
CDR3 DNA: TGTGCCATCAGTCCTTTGGGCAGGGGTTCTTCGGAGCCCCAGCATTTT
CDR3 protein: CAISPLGRGSSEPQHF

V gene: TRBV27
clone size: NA
J gene: TRBJ2-7
D gene: TRBD2
CDR3 DNA: TGTGCCAGCAGTTTAAGCTCTAGCGGGAGGGCCTACGAGCAGTACTTC
CDR3 protein: CASSLSSSGRAYEQYF

V gene: TRBV11-3
clone size: NA
J gene: TRBJ2-3
D gene: TRBD2
CDR3 DNA: TGTGCCAGCAGCTCCGGGGCTCTAGCGGGAGGGTGGACAGATACGCAGTATTTT
CDR3 protein: CASSSGALAGGWTDTQYF

V gene: TRBV3-1/TRBV3-2
clone size: NA
J gene: TRBJ1-5
D gene: TRBD1
CDR3 DNA: TGTGCCAGCAGCCCGACAGGGACGTCCAATCAGCCCCAGCATTTT
CDR3 protein: CASSPTGTSNQPQHF

V gene: TRBV5-1
clone size: NA
J gene: TRBJ2-2
D gene: NA
CDR3 DNA: TGCGCCAGCAGCTTTAAGGTTCGGGGCACCGGGGAGCTGTTTTTT
CDR3 protein: CASSFKVRGTGELFF